The T cell receptor (beta chain) under discussion was sequenced for a study of CD8 T cells in ankylosing spondylitis. One entry per CDR3 protein results from TCRdb running MiXCR on the 5' RACE reads. The sample shows about 300,000 distinct CDR3 sequences, about 9.9% of them seen only once. This CDR3 has 12 residues. Trimming took off 11 bases at V and 10 bases at J, with 17 bases between the two ends. From germline, CDR1 is LNHDA and CDR2 SQIVND (reference sequence). This clonotype was detected a few times. The rearrangement joins TRBV19 to TRBJ1-4, with D possibly being TRBD1 (5 bases). This clonotype originated in a female donor with ankylosing spondylitis or in good health (not recorded which). Sequenced: blood, either unsorted or a sorted T cell fraction (not recorded which). CDR3 bases: TGTGCCGGGGCTGCGGGAGATGGAAAACTGTTTTTT. It yields the protein CAGAAGDGKLFF. Based on the CDR3 plus reference TRBV19 and TRBJ1-4, the full variable domain is DGGITQSPKYLFRKEGQNVTLSCEQNLNHDAMYWYRQDPGQGLRLIYYSQIVNDFQKGDIAEGYSVSREKKESFPLTVTSAQKNPTAFYLCAGAAGDGKLFFGSGTQLSVL.